This entry lists 11 T cell receptor beta chains sequenced from one sample in a study of technical replicates of blood from a few donors. Assay used: immunoSEQ multiplex PCR; TCRdb lists only in-frame clones, some missing. Of around 78,000 clones listed, approximately 93% are singletons. What was sequenced was T cells isolated from PBMCs. These receptors were collected from a human donor in good health.

The chain uses TRBV7-8 and TRBJ1-3; D call uncertain. This CDR3 is 18 amino acids long. The germline V gene encodes CDR1 SGHVS and CDR2 FQNEAQ. Trimming took 1 base from V and 0 from J, leaving 16 bases between them. The CDR3 region is CASSLVYSISSSGNTIYF. CDR3 in DNA: TGTGCCAGCAGCTTAGTTTACAGTATTTCCTCCTCTGGAAACACCATATATTTT. Supplemented by reference TRBV7-8 and TRBJ1-3, the full variable domain reads GAGVSQSPRYKVAKRGQDVALRCDPISGHVSLFWYQQALGQGPEFLTYFQNEAQLDKSGLPSDRFFAERPEGSVSTLKIQRTQQEDSAVYLCASSLVYSISSSGNTIYFGEGSWLTVV.

The V call is TRBV14, the J call TRBJ2-3; 7 nucleotides match TRBD2. The junction had 15 bases not matched to a gene; V was cut back by 0 bases and J by 0 bases. The CDR3 spans 20 residues. Germline V gives CDR1 SGHDN, CDR2 FVKESK. The CDR3 region is CASSQEGPSGFYLSTDTQYF. CDR3 sequence (DNA): TGTGCCAGCAGCCAAGAAGGACCTAGCGGTTTCTATTTGAGCACAGATACGCAGTATTTT.

The V call is TRBV5-1, the J call TRBJ2-5, with D maybe TRBD2 (6 bases). This CDR3 has 18 amino acids. V shed 0 bases and J shed 5 bases, with 23 bases lying between them. The germline CDR1 and CDR2 sequences are SGHRS and YFSETQ. The CDR3 here is CASSLVPRGAGGEETQYF. The CDR3 coding sequence is TGCGCCAGCAGCTTGGTACCTCGGGGAGCAGGAGGGGAGGAGACCCAGTACTTC.

The chain couples TRBV4-1 to TRBJ2-5; D is possibly TRBD1 (5 bases). Germline assignment: CDR1 MGHRA and CDR2 YSYEKL. Trimming cost V 1 base and J 4 bases, with 10 bases left between them. This CDR3 comprises 14 residues. Here the CDR3 DNA reads TGCGCCAGCAGCCAAGTACAGGATCGAGAGACCCAGTACTTC. Amino acid sequence: CASSQVQDRETQYF.

This clone appeared once. This sequence joins TRBV19 and TRBJ2-1, with 7 positions matching TRBD2. V lost 10 bases, J lost 9 bases, and 12 bases stayed unmatched. Germline V gene data show CDR1 as LNHDA and CDR2 as SQIVND (reference sequence). CDR3 length equals 13 residues. In nucleotides, the CDR3 is TGTGCCACTAACGGGGGGAAGAGGAGTGAGCAGTTCTTC. Translation: CATNGGKRSEQFF.

This chain connects TRBV27 to TRBJ2-5; 11 bases align to TRBD1. The germline V gene has CDR1 MNHEY and CDR2 SMNVEV (reference sequence). The length of the CDR3 is 14 residues. V shed 6 bases, J shed 7 bases, and the junction held 7 bases outside the gene matches. The CDR3 sequence: CASRPGQGVPTQYF. The CDR3 DNA follows: TGTGCCAGCAGACCGGGACAGGGGGTCCCGACCCAGTACTTC.

The rearrangement uses TRBV11-3 and TRBJ1-3; a possible D gene is TRBD1 (5 bases). The CDR3 is 18 amino acids. The germline V gene encodes CDR1 SGHNT and CDR2 YENEEA. V was clipped by 3 bases and J by 2 bases, with 20 bases between them. As DNA, the CDR3 is TGTGCCAGCAGCTTCGACGGGCCTGGTGCCAGGGCTGGAAACACCATATATTTT. Its translation is CASSFDGPGARAGNTIYF.

The chain uses TRBV27 and TRBJ2-1; 9 bases agree with TRBD1. V was clipped by 2 bases and J by 7 bases; unmatched bases: 6. From germline, CDR1 is MNHEY and CDR2 SMNVEV (reference sequence). The CDR3 sequence is 15 residues long. This CDR3 reads CASSLPGQGQNEQFF. CDR3 sequence (DNA): TGTGCCAGCAGTTTACCGGGACAGGGACAGAATGAGCAGTTCTTC.

The V gene is TRBV14, the J gene TRBJ2-5; TRBD1 aligns across 7 bases. V lost 2 bases to trimming and J lost 0 bases; unmatched junction nucleotides: 3. The CDR3 has 15 amino acids. Germline V lookup: CDR1 SGHDN, CDR2 FVKESK. CDR3 region: CASSQRDSHQETQYF. CDR3 DNA sequence: TGTGCCAGCAGCCAACGGGACAGTCACCAAGAGACCCAGTACTTC.

This clone appeared once. The CDR3: CASRAGGTYEQYF. As DNA, the CDR3 is TGTGCCAGCAGGGCAGGGGGCACCTACGAGCAGTACTTC. The chain employs TRBV27 and TRBJ2-7, with 8 nucleotides matching TRBD1. This CDR3 contains 13 residues. The J segment lost 2 bases and the V segment lost 6 bases, leaving 3 bases of the junction unmatched. In germline, CDR1 is MNHEY, CDR2 SMNVEV (reference sequence).

The V and J genes are TRBV30 and TRBJ2-6; 8 bases agree with TRBD2. This CDR3 contains 13 residues. Losses at the gene ends were 8 bases for V and 3 bases for J; bases not matched to a gene: 3. Germline lookup yields CDR1 GTSNPN and CDR2 SVGIG (reference sequence). The CDR3: CAVGGGGANVLTF. The DNA of the CDR3 is TGTGCCGTCGGGGGGGGTGGGGCCAACGTCCTGACTTTC. The full variable domain, with the rest looked up from reference TRBV30 and TRBJ2-6, is SQTIHQWPATLVQPVGSPLSLECTVEGTSNPNLYWYRQAAGRGLQLLFYSVGIGQISSEVPQNLSASRPQDRQFILSSKKLLLSDSGFYLCAVGGGGANVLTFGAGSRLTVL.